The 31 T cell receptor beta chains in this list originate from one sample, sequenced in a study of molecular identifiers for immune sequencing clone quantification. TCRdb analysed the PCR reads with MiXCR anew, one entry per CDR3 protein. The table has roughly 90,000 distinct CDR3 sequences, approximately 23% seen once. Specimen: naive CD8+ T cells from blood, with Jurkat cell RNA spiked in. Stated subset: FACS-sorted CD8+CD4-CCR7+CD45RA+ naive T cells. The receptors stem from a human donor in good health. Some libraries in this study had Jurkat cell RNA spiked in.

The chain links TRBV6-5 to TRBJ2-5; 8 nucleotides align to TRBD2. The CDR3 has 15 residues. From germline, CDR1 is MNHEY and CDR2 SVGAGI. V lost 2 bases, J lost 2 bases, and 4 bases stayed unmatched. In DNA form, the CDR3 reads TGTGCCAGCAGTTACGTGGCGGGGGGACAAGAGACCCAGTACTTC. This translates into CASSYVAGGQETQYF.

With respect to this clonotype: Since a much larger clone is just one base distant, this may be a read error. The chain joins TRBV5-6 to TRBJ2-5; D not certain. The CDR3 contains 12 residues. Germline loops: CDR1 SGHDT, CDR2 YYEEEE. The ends were cut back, 4 bases at V and 7 bases at J, with 11 bases in the middle. This chain's CDR3 is CASSRSVGTQYF. The CDR3 coding sequence is TGTGCCAGCAGCCGCTCGGTGGGGACCCAGTACTTC.

A few counts support this clonotype. The chain has TRBV6-1 and TRBJ2-6; D gene ambiguous. The V end lost 7 bases, the J end lost 1 base, and 11 bases lay between the germline ends. The V gene's germline CDR1 is MNHNS and CDR2 SASEGT. The CDR3 runs 15 residues. CDR3 DNA sequence: TGTGCCAGCACTCCGATAGAATCTGGGGCCAACGTCCTGACTTTC. It is translated as CASTPIESGANVLTF.

Only a few counts were recorded for this clonotype. The CDR3 region has the DNA TGTGCCAGCAGCTCAACCGGGGAGCTGTTTTTT. Residues: CASSSTGELFF. The chain has TRBV5-4 and TRBJ2-2; no firm D call. V dropped 3 bases and J dropped 5 bases, with 2 bases sitting between them. CDR3 length equals 11 residues. From germline, CDR1 is SGHNT and CDR2 YYREEE (reference sequence).

The chain couples TRBV11-2 to TRBJ2-2; perhaps TRBD1 as D (6 bases). This CDR3 is built from 14 residues. Germline CDR1 SGHAT, CDR2 FQNNGV. V dropped 8 bases and J dropped 1 base, with 11 bases sitting between them. The CDR3 DNA reads as TGTGCCAGCCCGGGACACCGGAACACCGGGGAGCTGTTTTTT. This encodes CASPGHRNTGELFF.

This clonotype was seen a single time. Since a much larger clone is just one base distant, this may be a read error. The genes are TRBV30 and TRBJ2-1; TRBD2 agrees at 10 bases. The V gene's germline CDR1 is GTSNPN and CDR2 SVGIG (reference sequence). The CDR3 covers 15 residues. The CDR3 spells CAWSVLAGPYNAQFF. The CDR3 coding sequence is TGTGCCTGGAGTGTACTAGCGGGGCCTTACAATGCGCAGTTCTTC.

This chain uses TRBV19 with TRBJ2-7; tentatively, D is TRBD1 (6 bases). CDR1 and CDR2 (germline): LNHDA, SQIVND (reference sequence). CDR3 length equals 12 residues. V was pared by 5 bases and J by 6 bases, with 11 bases between. CDR3 nucleotide sequence: TGTGCCAGTAGTCCTCAGGGGAGCGAGCAGTACTTC. Translating gives CASSPQGSEQYF.

As regards this clonotype: A junction boundary mismatches the germline segment, possibly from a read error. CDR3 sequence reads: CASSSMDPYPRGDTQCF. The CDR3 DNA reads TGTGCCAGCAGCTCCATGGATCCCTACCCCCGGGGAGATACGCAGTGTTTT. The chain recombines TRBV7-9 with TRBJ2-3; a possible D gene is TRBD2 (5 bases). The germline V gene has CDR1 SEHNR and CDR2 FQNEAQ (reference sequence). The CDR3 covers 17 residues.

This clonotype was seen a handful of times. The CDR3 DNA is TGTGCCAGCAGCCAAGAACGCCGGGGGCCTGAAGCTTTCTTT. It specifies CASSQERRGPEAFF. The chain carries TRBV3-1 and TRBJ1-1; tentatively, D is TRBD1 (6 bases). The V gene's germline CDR1 is LGHDT and CDR2 YNNKEL (reference sequence). The CDR3 is 14 residues long. Trimming cost V 0 bases and J 6 bases, with 11 bases left between them.

A word on this clonotype: This CDR3 fails to terminate in the conserved phenylalanine or tryptophan, so it likely reflects a read error. V and J are TRBV4-1 and TRBJ1-5; TRBD1 agrees at 8 bases. Germline-derived CDR1 and CDR2 are MGHRA and YSYEKL. The CDR3 spans 16 residues. The J segment lost 4 bases and the V segment lost 1 base, leaving 6 bases of the junction unmatched. CDR3 residues: CASSQGVQGGNQPQHS. Written as DNA, the CDR3 is TGCGCCAGCAGCCAAGGTGTACAGGGGGGGAATCAGCCCCAGCATTCT.

This clonotype came up a few times. The V and J genes are TRBV13 and TRBJ2-3; 9 positions agree with TRBD2. CDR1 is PRHDT, CDR2 FYEKMQ, per germline (reference sequence). This CDR3 spans 15 amino acids. V shed 5 bases, J shed 1 base, and the junction held 4 bases outside the gene matches. The DNA of the CDR3 is TGTGCCAGCAGCCCGTGGACTAGCGGCACAGATACGCAGTATTTT. Translating gives CASSPWTSGTDTQYF.

There are a few counts of this clonotype. The J gene is TRBJ2-7, the V gene TRBV4-1; D unclear. The V gene lost 2 bases and the J gene lost 2 bases, with 10 bases spanning the gap. CDR1 is MGHRA, CDR2 YSYEKL, per germline. The CDR3 loop spans 14 amino acids. The CDR3 bases are TGCGCCAGCAGCCAACTCAGTGGGGCCTACGAGCAGTACTTC. Translated, it gives CASSQLSGAYEQYF.

The chain uses TRBV20-1 and TRBJ2-2; 8 nucleotides match TRBD2. The CDR3 runs 15 residues. CDR1 and CDR2 from the germline V gene are DFQATT and SNEGSKA (reference sequence). J lost 3 bases, V lost 1 base, and 4 bases had no gene match. The DNA of the CDR3 is TGCAGTGCTAGAGTGGCGGGGGGCTACACCGGGGAGCTGTTTTTT. It yields the protein CSARVAGGYTGELFF.

There are many counts of this clonotype. V gene TRBV29-1 combines with J gene TRBJ2-7; 11 bases agree with TRBD2. There are 14 residues in the CDR3. Germline assignment: CDR1 SQVTM and CDR2 ANQGSEA. The junction had 7 bases not matched to a gene; V was cut back by 4 bases and J by 5 bases. CDR3 coding DNA: TGCAGCGTTGCCATCTCGGGACTAGCGGACGAGCAGTACTTC. Amino acid sequence: CSVAISGLADEQYF.

To note about this clonotype: A much more abundant neighbour one base away suggests this may be a read error. The CDR3 region is CASSTGVTGAYEQYF. The CDR3 DNA is TGTGCCAGCAGTACCGGCGTGACAGGGGCCTACGAGCAGTACTTC. The V call is TRBV27, the J call TRBJ2-7; 8 nucleotides agree with TRBD1. Germline V gene data show CDR1 as MNHEY and CDR2 as SMNVEV (reference sequence). V was clipped by 5 bases and J by 2 bases; unmatched bases: 8. This CDR3 has 15 residues.

DNA of the CDR3: TGCGCCAGCAGCCCAGATCAATCAGGGGGTGGCACTGAAGCTTTCTTT. Residues: CASSPDQSGGGTEAFF. V and J are TRBV4-1 and TRBJ1-1; TRBD1 matches at 7 bases. V dropped 4 bases and J dropped 4; count of bases not matched to a gene: 12. The germline gives CDR1 MGHRA, CDR2 YSYEKL. The CDR3 spans 16 residues.

The rearrangement links TRBV4-3 to TRBJ2-2; the D is unclear. The germline gives CDR1 LGHNA, CDR2 YSLEER. The ends were cut back, 3 bases at V and 8 bases at J, with 7 bases in the middle. The CDR3 has 12 amino acids. For the CDR3, the DNA is TGCGCCAGCAGCCATTGGCCGGGGGAGCTGTTTTTT. It yields the protein CASSHWPGELFF.

In this sample, this clonotype turned up many times. The genes are TRBV20-1 and TRBJ2-7, with TRBD1 matching over 8 bases. CDR3 size: 15 residues. Germline CDR1 is DFQATT and CDR2 is SNEGSKA (reference sequence). V gave up 6 bases and J gave up 5 bases; unmatched junction bases: 15. CDR3 residues: CSAPKTGVSRNEQYF. The CDR3 region has the DNA TGCAGTGCCCCTAAGACAGGGGTATCTCGGAACGAGCAGTACTTC.

This clonotype was detected ten times or more. V is TRBV19 and J is TRBJ1-5; possibly TRBD1 for D (5 bases). The CDR3 covers 13 residues. CDR1 LNHDA and CDR2 SQIVND come from the germline V gene (reference sequence). Trimming removed 3 bases at V and 10 bases at J, with 13 bases between. The CDR3 region is CASSMGVRRPQHF. The CDR3 nucleotides read TGTGCCAGTAGTATGGGGGTCCGGCGTCCCCAGCATTTT.

The V call is TRBV11-2, the J call TRBJ2-3; no clear D. The V and J ends lost 6 bases and 8 bases respectively, with 12 bases between them. Germline-derived CDR1 and CDR2 are SGHAT and FQNNGV. CDR3 size: 12 residues. In nucleotides, the CDR3 is TGTGCCAGCAGTTTGACCCTTCTTACGCAGTATTTT. Protein product: CASSLTLLTQYF.

As to this clonotype: A much larger clone lies a single base off, so this may be a read error. The genes are TRBV27 and TRBJ1-1; no firm D call. Looked up from germline, CDR1 is MNHEY and CDR2 is SMNVEV (reference sequence). V dropped 1 base and J dropped 0 bases, with 12 bases sitting between them. This CDR3 spans 16 amino acids. CDR3 coding DNA: TGTGCCAGCAGTTTATTGAGCGGCCCCATGAACACTGAAGCTTTCTTT. Residues: CASSLLSGPMNTEAFF.

As to this clonotype: A much larger clone differs from this one at a single base, so this may be a read error. The chain uses TRBV11-2 and TRBJ2-3; TRBD2 matches 10 bases. The CDR3 is 15 residues long. J gave up 4 bases and V 5 bases, and 6 bases lay outside the gene matches. Germline CDR1 and CDR2: SGHAT and FQNNGV. The CDR3 is CASSVAAGGSDTQYF. As DNA, the CDR3 is TGTGCCAGCAGCGTAGCAGCGGGAGGGTCAGATACGCAGTATTTT.

This clonotype came up a few times. This sequence joins TRBV9 and TRBJ2-7; D ambiguous. Germline CDR1 SGDLS, CDR2 YYNGEE. The CDR3 consists of 12 residues. Trimming took off 0 bases at V and 5 bases at J, with 6 bases between the two ends. The CDR3 nucleotides read TGTGCCAGCAGCGTAGATAGGGACGAGCAGTACTTC. The encoded protein is CASSVDRDEQYF.

There are many counts of this clonotype. The V call is TRBV6-1, the J call TRBJ2-3; TRBD1 aligns across 7 bases. CDR1 is MNHNS, CDR2 SASEGT, per germline. The V segment lost 6 bases and the J segment 2 bases; nucleotides outside the gene matches: 11. CDR3 length: 16 residues. Written as DNA, the CDR3 is TGTGCCAGCAGCGACCCGACAGGGACCCCCACAGATACGCAGTATTTT. Translation: CASSDPTGTPTDTQYF.

The table lists this clonotype with many counts. Here the CDR3 DNA reads TGCAGCGTTGGGGACGGGGGAGATGAAAAACTGTTTTTT. This translates into CSVGDGGDEKLFF. V and J are TRBV29-1 and TRBJ1-4; perhaps TRBD1 as D (5 bases). With 4 bases removed from V and 6 bases from J, the gap between germline ends came to 12 bases. Looked up from germline, CDR1 is SQVTM and CDR2 is ANQGSEA. The CDR3 sequence is 13 residues long.

Regarding this clonotype: One base away lies a much larger clone, so this may be a sequencing read error. The J gene is TRBJ1-5, the V gene TRBV19, with TRBD1 identical over 7 bases. The CDR3 has 16 residues. Per the germline V gene, CDR1 is LNHDA and CDR2 is SQIVND (reference sequence). CDR3 bases: TGTGCCAGTAGTATAGGGACGAACAGGGGAAATCAGGCCCAGCATTTT. Translated, it gives CASSIGTNRGNQAQHF.

This clonotype was picked up many times. V gene TRBV27 combines with J gene TRBJ2-3; TRBD2 matches at 11 bases. The CDR3 is made up of 16 amino acids. CDR1 is MNHEY and CDR2 is SMNVEV in the germline V gene (reference sequence). After removal of 6 bases from V and 5 bases from J, the junction contained 10 bases not matched to a gene. The chain's CDR3 is CASRSLAGGPLDTQYF. The CDR3 region has the DNA TGTGCCAGCAGGTCCTTAGCGGGAGGGCCATTAGATACGCAGTATTTT.

A remark on this clonotype: One end of the junction is discordant with germline, which a read error may explain. The chain links TRBV7-9 to TRBJ1-2; 7 bases are shared with TRBD1. The CDR3 covers 14 residues. Germline CDR1 is SEHNR and CDR2 is FQNEAQ (reference sequence). CDR3 DNA sequence: TGTGCCAGCAGCCACGGGACAGCCAACTATGGCTACCCCTTC. This translates into CASSHGTANYGYPF.

The gene calls are TRBV7-9 and TRBJ2-7; D is unclear. CDR1 and CDR2 from the germline V gene are SEHNR and FQNEAQ (reference sequence). The germline V and J ends were trimmed by 4 bases and 9 bases, with 16 bases remaining between them. The CDR3 covers 13 residues. The CDR3 loop reads CASSSARVNAQYF. The DNA of the CDR3 is TGTGCCAGCAGCTCCGCCCGGGTCAACGCGCAGTACTTC. Looking up the rest from reference TRBV7-9 and TRBJ2-7 gives the full variable domain: DTGVSQNPRHKITKRGQNVTFRCDPISEHNRLYWYRQTLGQGPEFLTYFQNEAQLEKSRLLSDRFSAERPKGSFSTLEIQRTEQGDSAMYLCASSSARVNAQYFGPGTRLTVT.

Only a few counts were recorded for this clonotype. This rearrangement joins TRBV6-5 to TRBJ2-1; unclear D gene. V was trimmed by 0 bases and J by 9 bases, leaving 9 bases between them. The germline V gene encodes CDR1 MNHEY and CDR2 SVGAGI. This CDR3 spans 13 amino acids. The CDR3 reads CASSYSGAFEQFF. CDR3 in DNA: TGTGCCAGCAGTTACTCGGGCGCGTTTGAGCAGTTCTTC.

This clonotype was seen ten or more times. The rearrangement links TRBV4-1 to TRBJ2-7; tentatively, D is TRBD1 (5 bases). The CDR3 extends over 15 amino acids. Germline loops: CDR1 MGHRA, CDR2 YSYEKL. The V and J ends lost 0 bases and 2 bases respectively, with 11 bases between them. CDR3 amino acids: CASSQEQQGTYEQYF. CDR3 nucleotide sequence: TGCGCCAGCAGCCAAGAACAGCAGGGTACCTACGAGCAGTACTTC.